This T cell receptor (beta chain) was identified in a study of shared clonotypes between healthy human individuals. Study-wide results and limits: Sequencing depth was expected to affect clonotype sharing among donors.

Trimming removed 4 bases from V and 7 bases from J; junction bases left unmatched: 9. CDR1 is LGHNA and CDR2 is YNFKEQ in the germline V gene. The CDR3 extends over 17 amino acids. Generated by immunoSEQ multiplex PCR, the TCRdb table keeps only in-frame clones and is missing some. The top ten clones hold 0.35% to 0.45% of a sample with about 2.3 million clones, just over 90% of them seen once. The donor cohort consisted entirely of Caucasian adults residing in Nashville, Tennessee. Worth noting for this clone: Its antigen is unidentified.

This sequence originates from a man aged 18 to 29 in good health. Some clones in this sample may be carry-over from other donors' samples. The chain combines TRBV4-2 with TRBJ2-1; TRBD2 matches at 14 bases. The sample comprised naive CD4+ T cells from PBMCs. Regarding subset: CD45RA+ positively selected. In nucleotides, the CDR3 is TGTGCCAGCAGCCGGGGACTAGCGGGAGCACAGGGTAATGAGCAGTTCTTC. Its translation is CASSRGLAGAQGNEQFF.